This TCR beta chain is from a study of blood T cell repertoires in COVID-19. Overall study: Whether acute or convalescent, the COVID-19 samples came from the United States, Italy and Spain.

Authors' data handling: Amplification from reference gene primers served as the basis for estimated nucleated cell counts. Sequencing used immunoSEQ multiplex PCR; TCRdb keeps in-frame clones, though not all of them. V, J and clone size are those of that table, while D and trimming were read from the DNA. This sample has 150,000 or so clones, with around 78% found just once. All enrollees were about 18 to 89 years old and from 25 or so US areas. Symptom resolution, clearance, or two negative PCRs marked donors in Cohort 3 as recovered. The germline CDR1 and CDR2 sequences are MGHRA and YSYEKL. V lost 3 bases and J lost 1, with 10 bases in between. There are 15 residues in the CDR3.

The TCR originated in a woman aged 45-60 years who had recovered from COVID-19. The chain couples TRBV4-1 to TRBJ1-3; no clear D gene. Sequencing was done on a sample of PBMCs or T cells enriched from blood (not recorded which). CDR3 nucleotides: TGCGCCAGCAGCCACCTCGGTCCATCTGGAAACACCATATATTTT. Translated: CASSHLGPSGNTIYF.